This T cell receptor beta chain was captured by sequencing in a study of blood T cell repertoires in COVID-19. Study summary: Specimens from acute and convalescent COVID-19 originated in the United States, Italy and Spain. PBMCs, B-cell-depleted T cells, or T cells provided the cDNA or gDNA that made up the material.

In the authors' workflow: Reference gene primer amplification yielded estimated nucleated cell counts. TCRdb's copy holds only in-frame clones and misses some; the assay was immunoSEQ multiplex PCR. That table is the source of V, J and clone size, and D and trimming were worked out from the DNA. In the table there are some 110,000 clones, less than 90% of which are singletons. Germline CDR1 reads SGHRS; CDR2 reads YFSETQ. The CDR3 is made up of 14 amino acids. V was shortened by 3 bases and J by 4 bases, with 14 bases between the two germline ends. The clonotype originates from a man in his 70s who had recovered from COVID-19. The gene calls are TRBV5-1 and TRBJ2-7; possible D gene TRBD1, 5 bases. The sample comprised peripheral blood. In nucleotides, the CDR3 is TGCGCCAGCAGCTCGCCGGACAAATCTTACGAGCAGTACTTC. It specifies CASSSPDKSYEQYF.